This is a list of T cell receptor beta chains from one sample in a study of T cell responses to AZD1222 COVID-19 vaccine. The data were produced by immunoSEQ multiplex PCR, yet TCRdb's version contains in-frame clones alone and is incomplete. The top ten hold around 2.3% of the sample, which has roughly 150,000 clones, 92% seen once. The sequences come from peripheral blood, collected on day 0 of AZD1222 vaccination. The receptors stem from an adult in good health. CDR3s include the opening cysteine and the closing phenylalanine or tryptophan. A D gene is named only where the DNA matches it firmly. A row's size may be missing; if present it is once, few, many or a size class.

TRBJ1-5,NA,TRBV15,NA,TGTGCCACCAGCAGAGATGTGACAGCCAATCAGCCCCAGCATTTT,CATSRDVTANQPQHF
TRBJ2-7,TRBD1,TRBV28,once,TGTGCCAGCAATAGGCCGGGACAGGGCTACGAGCAGTACTTC,CASNRPGQGYEQYF
TRBJ1-1,NA,TRBV4-1,NA,TGCGCCAGCAGCCAAGATAGTGCCGGGGGGCTGGATCTCGGGAACACTGAAGCTTTCTTT,CASSQDSAGGLDLGNTEAFF
TRBJ2-5,NA,TRBV27,NA,TGTGCCAGCAGTTTTCAGGGGCGGGGAGAGACCCAGTACTTC,CASSFQGRGETQYF
TRBJ2-1,NA,TRBV7-8,NA,TGTGCCAGCACCCTAGCCGGGCCCCAGTCGAATGAGCAGTTCTTC,CASTLAGPQSNEQFF
TRBJ1-1,NA,TRBV27,NA,TGTGCCAGCAGTCCTCCAGGGGCGCCGGTCACTGAAGCTTTCTTT,CASSPPGAPVTEAFF
TRBJ1-2,TRBD1,TRBV28,NA,TGTGCCAGCAGGGGACAGGCCTTTAACTATGGCTACACCTTC,CASRGQAFNYGYTF
TRBJ1-1,TRBD1,TRBV5-8,NA,TGTGCCAGCAGCTTGGGACAGGGGGGCACTGAAGCTTTCTTT,CASSLGQGGTEAFF
TRBJ1-1,NA,TRBV18,NA,TGTGCCAGCTCACGGAGTGCGAACACTGAAGCTTTCTTT,CASSRSANTEAFF
TRBJ2-1,NA,TRBV7-6,once,TGTGCCAGCAGCTTAGCGGGAGGTCCCCGTGATGAGCAGTTCTTC,CASSLAGGPRDEQFF
TRBJ1-5,TRBD1,TRBV19,NA,TGTGCCAGTAGCCGGGGGCAGGGGGTGGACGGGGATCAGCCCCAGCATTTT,CASSRGQGVDGDQPQHF
TRBJ1-1,NA,TRBV6-6,NA,TGTGCCAGCAGTTACGAGGGATTTGGGACTGAAGCTTTCTTT,CASSYEGFGTEAFF
TRBJ1-1,NA,TRBV18,NA,TGTGCCAGCTCTCTCTCCGCTATCCTGGACACTGAAGCTTTCTTT,CASSLSAILDTEAFF
TRBJ2-3,TRBD2,TRBV6-4,NA,TGTGCCAGCAGCCCTAGCGGGGGGGCTTCAGATACGCAGTATTTT,CASSPSGGASDTQYF
TRBJ2-4,NA,TRBV28,NA,TGTGCCAGCAGGAAGAGGCAGGCCAAAAACATTCAGTACTTC,CASRKRQAKNIQYF
TRBJ1-1,NA,TRBV6-1,NA,TGTGCCAGCATGAACAGGGTCGGTCGGACTGAAGCTTTCTTT,CASMNRVGRTEAFF
TRBJ1-3,NA,TRBV30,NA,TGTGCCTGGACAGACTCTGGAAACACCATATATTTT,CAWTDSGNTIYF
TRBJ1-3,NA,TRBV19,NA,TGTGCCAGTGAAGGACGTCGACAGGCCTCTGGAAACACCATATATTTT,CASEGRRQASGNTIYF
TRBJ1-5,NA,TRBV7-6,once,TGTGCCAGCAGCTTAGGCTGGAGGGGGTCGGGGCAGCCCCAGCATTTT,CASSLGWRGSGQPQHF
TRBJ1-3,TRBD1,TRBV6-5,NA,TGTGCCAGCAGTTCCGAGGGGGCTGGAGGAAACACCATATATTTT,CASSSEGAGGNTIYF
TRBJ2-1,NA,TRBV4-1,NA,TGCGCCAGCAGCCAATGGCAAGGGGACAATGAGCAGTTCTTC,CASSQWQGDNEQFF
TRBJ1-3,NA,TRBV9,once,TGTGCCAGCAGCGTAGGACCCGGGCATAGCGGAAACACCATATATTTT,CASSVGPGHSGNTIYF
TRBJ2-4,NA,TRBV5-4,NA,TGTGCCAGCTCCAAAGGGGGGGGAGGGAATAACATTCAGTACTTC,CASSKGGGGNNIQYF
TRBJ2-4,TRBD2,TRBV19,NA,TGTGCCAGTAGTATGGGCGGGACTACCAAAAACATTCAGTACTTC,CASSMGGTTKNIQYF
TRBJ2-5,TRBD2,TRBV9,NA,TGTGCCAGCAGCGTCGGGACTAGCGGGAGGGCCGTGGAGACCCAGTACTTC,CASSVGTSGRAVETQYF
TRBJ1-3,NA,TRBV21-1,NA,TGTGCCAGCAGCAAAAGGGAGGCAGACTCTGGAAACACCATATATTTT,CASSKREADSGNTIYF
TRBJ1-4,NA,TRBV27,NA,TGTGCCAGCAGACAGGGAGGGAGTGAAAAACTGTTTTTT,CASRQGGSEKLFF
TRBJ1-6,TRBD1,TRBV19,NA,TGTGCCAGTATGGGGACAGTGCATTCACCCCTCCACTTT,CASMGTVHSPLHF
TRBJ2-1,TRBD1,TRBV18,once,TGTGCCAGCTCACCCTTGGTCGACAGGGACCTGTCCTACAATGAGCAGTTCTTC,CASSPLVDRDLSYNEQFF
TRBJ2-5,NA,TRBV7-9,NA,TGTGCCAGCACCCCACGGGACTACCAAGAGACCCAGTACTTC,CASTPRDYQETQYF
TRBJ2-7,NA,TRBV7-9,NA,TGTGCCAGTAACGGATTTAACTTGTACGAGCAGTACTTC,CASNGFNLYEQYF
TRBJ1-5,TRBD1,TRBV2,NA,TGTGCCAGCAGCCCCCGGACAGGGGCGCAAGGGCCCCAGCATTTT,CASSPRTGAQGPQHF
TRBJ1-4,NA,TRBV2,NA,TGTGCCAGCAGGCAGTCCGAGATAGAAAAACTGTTTTTT,CASRQSEIEKLFF
TRBJ1-1,TRBD1,TRBV6-1,NA,TGTGCCAGCAGTGAAGCCGGGACAGCCTCAGCTTTCTTT,CASSEAGTASAFF
TRBJ1-3,NA,TRBV2,NA,TGTGCCAGCAAGATGGACCAGGGAAACACCATATATTTT,CASKMDQGNTIYF
TRBJ1-1,TRBD1,TRBV19,NA,TGTGCCAGTAGTATTCTCAGGGGGAGCACTGAAGCTTTCTTT,CASSILRGSTEAFF
TRBJ2-7,NA,TRBV5-6,NA,TGTGCCAGCAGTTCCCTCCCAGGGGACGACTCCTACGAGCAGTACTTC,CASSSLPGDDSYEQYF
TRBJ2-7,TRBD1,TRBV7-6,once,TGTGCCAGCAGGGATAAACCGGGACAGGGGCGTCCCTACGAGCAGTACTTC,CASRDKPGQGRPYEQYF
TRBJ2-1,NA,TRBV28,NA,TGTGCCAGCAGTTTAGAGGGGCGAAATGAGCAGTTCTTC,CASSLEGRNEQFF
TRBJ2-1,TRBD2,TRBV29-1,NA,TGCAGCGCCCGCCCGGGACTAGCGGGAGGTTACAATGAGCAGTTCTTC,CSARPGLAGGYNEQFF
TRBJ2-7,TRBD1,TRBV28,NA,TGTGCCAGCACCCCGGGTAACAGGGGGCGATTCGAGCAGTACTTC,CASTPGNRGRFEQYF
TRBJ1-2,NA,TRBV19,NA,TGTGCCAGTACCGTCCCCCAGGCCATCAGCTACACCTTC,CASTVPQAISYTF
TRBJ2-3,NA,TRBV12-3/TRBV12-4,few,TGTGCCAGCAGCCAGTGGGGTACAGATACGCAGTATTTT,CASSQWGTDTQYF
TRBJ2-2,NA,TRBV18,NA,TGTGCCAGCTCTCGTGTGAGTCCCGGGGAGCTGTTTTTT,CASSRVSPGELFF
TRBJ1-2,NA,TRBV7-3,few,TGTGCCAGCAGCCCGAGGCTTGGAACTAACTATGGCTACACCTTC,CASSPRLGTNYGYTF
TRBJ2-3,TRBD2,TRBV28,NA,TGTGCCAGCAGGCCCGGGACTAGTACTCCAGATACGCAGTATTTT,CASRPGTSTPDTQYF
TRBJ1-4,TRBD1,TRBV6-5,NA,TGTGCCAGCAGTTACCAGGGGGCCGGCGAAAAACTGTTTTTT,CASSYQGAGEKLFF
TRBJ2-7,TRBD1,TRBV11-2,NA,TGTGCCAGCAGCTCATTACGGGACAGCTCCTACGAGCAGTACTTC,CASSSLRDSSYEQYF
TRBJ2-5,NA,TRBV7-8,once,TGTGCCAGCAGCTTAGCGCGGCAGCCGTTCGGAGAGACCCAGTACTTC,CASSLARQPFGETQYF
TRBJ1-2,NA,TRBV15,NA,TGTGCCACCAGCTATACCCGGGGGAACTATGGCTACACCTTC,CATSYTRGNYGYTF
TRBJ1-3,NA,TRBV6-5,once,TGTGCCAGCAGATACAAGGGTTCATCGGGAAACACCATATATTTT,CASRYKGSSGNTIYF
TRBJ1-4,TRBD1,TRBV5-1,NA,TGCGCCAGCAGCCGGACAGGGCAGACTGCAACTAATGAAAAACTGTTTTTT,CASSRTGQTATNEKLFF
TRBJ2-1,NA,TRBV10-1,NA,TGCGCCAGCAGTCTACAGAACAATGAGCAGTTCTTC,CASSLQNNEQFF